This T cell receptor beta chain stems from a study of molecular identifiers for immune sequencing clone quantification. Findings of the study overall: Detecting spiked Jurkat TCR RNA from one cell among about 910,000 naive cells was reportedly possible. Sizes of clones that are highly expanded could be underestimated (if identical TCR molecules share a barcode).

For this clonotype: The antigen is not known. Given a much more abundant clone one base away, this may be a read error.

CDR3 size: 12 residues. TCRdb independently ran MiXCR on the PCR reads; one entry per CDR3 protein. The sample records some 100,000 distinct CDR3 sequences, 36% being singletons. Naive CD8 libraries used 20,000 to 1,000,000 sorted cells and 10%, 30% or 50% RNA. A CD8+CD4-CCR7+CD45RA+ gate was used to sort naive CD8 T cells. Sequences were obtained from naive CD8+ T cells from blood, with Jurkat cell RNA spiked in. Noted subset: FACS-sorted CD8+CD4-CCR7+CD45RA+ naive T cells. The chain has TRBV12-3 or TRBV12-4 and TRBJ1-1; D is unresolved. The sequence derives from a human donor in good health. Some libraries in this study had Jurkat cell RNA spiked in. The CDR3 reads CAGSLLNTEAFF. The CDR3 region has the DNA TGTGCCGGCAGTTTACTGAACACTGAAGCTTTCTTT.